The 32 T cell receptor beta chains given below trace back to one sample, sequenced in a study of blood T cell repertoires in COVID-19. Clones were sequenced by immunoSEQ multiplex PCR, and TCRdb holds only the in-frame ones, with some missing. The table includes about 240,000 clones, about 80% detected once. The sample taken for sequencing was PBMCs or T cells enriched from blood (not recorded which). The source of these receptors is a woman between 35 and 50 years old who had been exposed to COVID-19.

This clone has only one observation. The J gene is TRBJ1-5, the V gene TRBV10-2; D unclear. Trimming took off 2 bases at V and 9 bases at J, with 5 bases between the two ends. CDR3 length equals 11 residues. CDR1 and CDR2 (germline): WSHSY, SAAADI. CDR3 sequence (DNA): TGCGCCAGCAGTGAGAGAGGGCCCCAGCATTTT. Protein product: CASSERGPQHF.

The sample holds one count of this clone. The rearrangement uses TRBV4-3 and TRBJ2-1; no clear D. The germline V and J ends were trimmed by 4 bases and 8 bases, with 9 bases remaining between them. The CDR3 is 12 amino acids. Germline V gene sequence: CDR1 LGHNA, CDR2 YSLEER. In nucleotides, the CDR3 is TGCGCCAGCAGCCGGGCAAGAGATGAGCAGTTCTTC. Its translation: CASSRARDEQFF.

This chain uses TRBV7-9 with TRBJ2-3; 10 nucleotides match TRBD2. The CDR3 covers 15 residues. Germline values: CDR1 SEHNR, CDR2 FQNEAQ (reference sequence). The junction had 6 bases not matched to a gene; V was cut back by 1 base and J by 8 bases. CDR3 amino acids: CASSLEAGGRGTQYF. The CDR3 nucleotides are TGTGCCAGCAGCTTAGAAGCGGGGGGGCGCGGTACGCAGTATTTT.

This clone was found once. V is TRBV7-9 and J is TRBJ2-7; 7 bases align to TRBD1. The CDR3 covers 15 residues. The ends lost 5 bases at V and 7 bases at J; junction bases unmatched: 14. Germline V gene sequence: CDR1 SEHNR, CDR2 FQNEAQ (reference sequence). In DNA, the CDR3 is TGTGCCAGCAGCCTAGAGGGGGCTTCTAAAAGGGAGCAGTACTTC. It codes for CASSLEGASKREQYF.

The chain employs TRBV28 and TRBJ1-2; D might be TRBD1 (5 bases). The germline V and J ends were trimmed by 7 bases and 6 bases, with 27 bases remaining between them. CDR1 is MDHEN, CDR2 SYDVKM, per germline. CDR3 length: 17 amino acids. The CDR3 region is CASINFGDPPGGNGYTF. As DNA, the CDR3 is TGTGCCAGCATCAATTTCGGGGATCCCCCCGGGGGGAATGGCTACACCTTC.

The gene calls are TRBV5-5 and TRBJ1-6, with 7 nucleotides matching TRBD1. Germline trimming cut 1 base from V and 7 bases from J; bases unmatched to any gene: 2. The CDR3 is 14 amino acids. CDR1 and CDR2 from the germline V gene are SGHKS and YYEKEE (reference sequence). CDR3: CASSLQGGNSPLHF. CDR3 coding DNA: TGTGCCAGCAGCTTGCAGGGGGGAAATTCACCCCTCCACTTT.

The genes are TRBV19 and TRBJ2-2; D gene unclear. Per germline, CDR1 LNHDA and CDR2 SQIVND (reference sequence). V was trimmed by 1 base and J by 6 bases, leaving 9 bases between them. The CDR3 length is 14 residues. CDR3 in amino acids: CASSIARRAGELFF. As DNA, the CDR3 is TGTGCCAGTAGTATAGCAAGGAGAGCCGGGGAGCTGTTTTTT.

This clone was counted only a few times. This chain joins TRBV5-1 and TRBJ2-5; 7 bases map to TRBD1. The CDR3 contains 14 residues. Germline V lookup: CDR1 SGHRS, CDR2 YFSETQ. The trim removed 4 bases at V and 4 bases at J, leaving 7 bases unmatched. CDR3: CASSPGQFAETQYF. CDR3 DNA: TGCGCCAGCAGCCCGGGACAGTTCGCAGAGACCCAGTACTTC. The whole variable domain, remainder taken from reference TRBV5-1 and TRBJ2-5, is KAGVTQTPRYLIKTRGQQVTLSCSPISGHRSVSWYQQTPGQGLQFLFEYFSETQRNKGNFPGRFSGRQFSNSRSEMNVSTLELGDSALYLCASSPGQFAETQYFGPGTRLLVL.

The chain carries TRBV5-1 and TRBJ1-6, with TRBD1 matching over 9 bases. The CDR3 totals 16 residues. Germline V gives CDR1 SGHRS, CDR2 YFSETQ. After removal of 4 bases from V and 8 bases from J, the junction contained 10 bases not matched to a gene. Here the CDR3 DNA reads TGCGCCAGCAGCCAGCTTGGGACAGGGAAAGATTCACCCCTCCACTTT. Translated, it gives CASSQLGTGKDSPLHF.

Of note for this clone: The junction does not match germline at one end; this may be a read error. J is TRBJ2-7 and V is TRBV7-7; 11 positions match TRBD2. This CDR3 is built from 15 residues. The V gene's germline CDR1 is SSHAT and CDR2 FNYEAQ (reference sequence). The CDR3 loop is CASSLSSGGLSEQYF. CDR3 bases: TGTGCTAGCAGCTTGTCTAGCGGGGGGTTGAGCGAGCAGTACTTC.

The rearrangement joins TRBV11-3 to TRBJ2-1, with 9 nucleotides matching TRBD2. J lost 2 bases, V lost 3 bases, and 2 bases had no gene match. Germline V lookup: CDR1 SGHNT, CDR2 YENEEA. The CDR3 length is 15 residues. CDR3 loop: CASSLGGGAYNEQFF. The CDR3 nucleotides read TGTGCCAGCAGCTTGGGCGGGGGGGCCTACAATGAGCAGTTCTTC.

The chain couples TRBV7-9 to TRBJ1-2, with D perhaps TRBD1 (5 bases). The length of the CDR3 is 15 residues. Trimming left V 1 base short and J 6 bases short, with 15 bases between. Per germline, CDR1 SEHNR and CDR2 FQNEAQ (reference sequence). The CDR3 spells CASSLVALQGNGYTF. CDR3 DNA: TGTGCCAGCAGCTTAGTGGCCCTCCAGGGAAATGGCTACACCTTC.

V is TRBV3-1 (or the pseudogene TRBV3-2) and J is TRBJ2-1, with 16 bases aligning to TRBD2. Germline lookup yields CDR1 LGHDT and CDR2 YNNKEL (reference sequence). The J segment lost 9 bases and the V segment lost 2 bases, leaving 7 bases of the junction unmatched. The CDR3 extends over 17 amino acids. Written as DNA, the CDR3 is TGTGCCAGCAGCCAACCCGGGACTAGCGGGGGGGCAGGTGAGCAGTTCTTC. The encoded protein is CASSQPGTSGGAGEQFF.

The chain employs TRBV7-2 and TRBJ1-5; tentative D call: TRBD1 (5 bases). The germline V gene encodes CDR1 SGHTA and CDR2 FQGNSA. The V end lost 5 bases, the J end lost 0 bases, and 11 bases lay between the germline ends. The CDR3 covers 15 residues. CDR3 in amino acids: CASSVTGHSNQPQHF. CDR3 bases: TGTGCCAGCAGCGTTACAGGTCATAGCAATCAGCCCCAGCATTTT. The variable domain in full, with the rest retrieved from reference TRBV7-2 and TRBJ1-5, is GAGVSQSPSNKVTEKGKDVELRCDPISGHTALYWYRQSLGQGLEFLIYFQGNSAPDKSGLPSDRFSAERTGGSVSTLTIQRTQQEDSAVYLCASSVTGHSNQPQHFGDGTRLSIL.

J is TRBJ2-6 and V is TRBV14; weak D call: TRBD1 (6 bases). This CDR3 has 16 amino acids. From germline, CDR1 is SGHDN and CDR2 FVKESK. V shed 4 bases and J shed 4 bases, with 14 bases lying between them. CDR3 region: CASSRLRGSGANVLTF. The DNA for the CDR3 is TGTGCCAGCAGCCGTCTCAGGGGATCCGGGGCCAACGTCCTGACTTTC.

CDR3 protein: CASSSSFTGELFF. The DNA of the CDR3 is TGTGCCAGCAGCTCCAGTTTCACCGGGGAGCTGTTTTTT. This chain links TRBV11-3 with TRBJ2-2; D unresolved. The V gene's germline CDR1 is SGHNT and CDR2 YENEEA. V was cut by 4 bases and J by 4 bases, with 7 bases left in between. The CDR3 extends over 13 amino acids.

Comment on this clone: Other DNA variants within this sample encode the same CDR3. The rearrangement links TRBV5-1 to TRBJ1-1, with 8 nucleotides matching TRBD1. V shed 4 bases and J 1 base; nucleotides not matched to a gene: 3. The CDR3 consists of 14 residues. Per the germline V gene, CDR1 is SGHRS and CDR2 is YFSETQ. This CDR3 is CASSPGQENTEAFF. In nucleotides, the CDR3 is TGCGCCAGCAGCCCGGGACAGGAGAACACTGAAGCTTTCTTT.

The V gene is TRBV10-3, the J gene TRBJ1-2, with 9 bases that match TRBD1. Germline assignment: CDR1 ENHRY and CDR2 SYGVKD. The CDR3 spans 15 residues. The V gene end was trimmed by 2 bases and the J gene end by 6 bases; junction bases not matched to a gene: 7. The CDR3: CAISEKTGGGDGYTF. DNA for the CDR3: TGTGCCATCAGTGAGAAAACAGGGGGCGGGGATGGCTACACCTTC.

The chain has TRBV5-1 and TRBJ2-5; 12 bases agree with TRBD2. After removal of 4 bases from V and 3 bases from J, the junction contained 4 bases not matched to a gene. This CDR3 is 15 amino acids long. Germline values: CDR1 SGHRS, CDR2 YFSETQ. The CDR3: CASSISSGGEETQYF. In DNA form, the CDR3 reads TGCGCCAGCAGCATATCTAGCGGGGGGGAAGAGACCCAGTACTTC. Full variable domain (missing parts from reference TRBV5-1 and TRBJ2-5): KAGVTQTPRYLIKTRGQQVTLSCSPISGHRSVSWYQQTPGQGLQFLFEYFSETQRNKGNFPGRFSGRQFSNSRSEMNVSTLELGDSALYLCASSISSGGEETQYFGPGTRLLVL.

The chain combines TRBV9 with TRBJ1-2; tentatively, D is TRBD1 (5 bases). V lost 4 bases and J lost 5, with 24 bases in between. Germline V gives CDR1 SGDLS, CDR2 YYNGEE. The CDR3 consists of 17 residues. The CDR3 here is CASSHPSQGPIVYGYTF. The CDR3 region has the DNA TGTGCCAGCAGCCATCCCTCCCAGGGCCCCATCGTTTATGGCTACACCTTC.

V gene TRBV10-3 combines with J gene TRBJ2-2; 10 nucleotides line up with TRBD1. This CDR3 has 15 amino acids. CDR1 and CDR2 from the germline V gene are ENHRY and SYGVKD. Losses at the gene ends were 6 bases for V and 2 bases for J; bases not matched to a gene: 3. CDR3 nucleotides: TGTGCCATCAGAGGGACAGGGGACAACACCGGGGAGCTGTTTTTT. The encoded protein is CAIRGTGDNTGELFF.

The CDR3, as DNA: TGCGCCAGCAGCTCGCCGGGACTAGCGGGGGTGGGCAATGAGCAGTTCTTC. This sequence encodes CASSSPGLAGVGNEQFF. This chain uses TRBV5-1 with TRBJ2-1, with 14 nucleotides matching TRBD2. CDR1 and CDR2 from the germline V gene are SGHRS and YFSETQ. The CDR3 spans 17 residues. V shed 3 bases and J 6 bases; nucleotides not matched to a gene: 8.

This clone appeared a single time. This chain connects TRBV4-1 to TRBJ2-3, with a possible D match to TRBD2 (6 bases). V lost 0 bases and J 2 bases, leaving 12 bases between the germline ends. The CDR3 extends over 16 amino acids. CDR1 MGHRA and CDR2 YSYEKL come from the germline V gene. The CDR3 here is CASSQDDGGPTDTQYF. The CDR3 DNA reads TGCGCCAGCAGCCAAGATGACGGGGGACCCACAGATACGCAGTATTTT.

This clone was seen a single time. The V and J genes are TRBV5-1 and TRBJ2-3; 7 bases are shared with TRBD2. The V segment lost 2 bases and the J segment 4 bases; nucleotides outside the gene matches: 7. Germline CDR1 is SGHRS and CDR2 is YFSETQ. This CDR3 has 15 residues. In nucleotides, the CDR3 is TGCGCCAGCAGCTTAATCGGGGGGAGGGCAGATACGCAGTATTTT. Its translation is CASSLIGGRADTQYF.

This chain joins TRBV3-1 (or the pseudogene TRBV3-2) and TRBJ1-6; 12 positions agree with TRBD1. Trimming cost V 1 base and J 10 bases; bases outside gene matches: 8. Per the germline V gene, CDR1 is LGHDT and CDR2 is YNNKEL (reference sequence). This CDR3 comprises 17 residues. The CDR3 DNA follows: TGTGCCAGCAGCCAAGCCTACGGGACAGGGGGCGGATCACCCCTCCACTTT. It codes for CASSQAYGTGGGSPLHF.

J is TRBJ2-5 and V is TRBV7-7; tentative D call: TRBD1 (5 bases). The CDR3 runs 15 residues. Germline values: CDR1 SSHAT, CDR2 FNYEAQ (reference sequence). V was cut by 0 bases and J by 5 bases, with 13 bases left in between. This CDR3 reads CASSLAFGRVETQYF. CDR3 DNA sequence: TGTGCCAGCAGCTTAGCGTTTGGCAGGGTTGAGACCCAGTACTTC.

V is TRBV3-1 (or the pseudogene TRBV3-2) and J is TRBJ2-2; the match to TRBD2 covers 9 bases. Trimming at V came to 0 bases and at J to 1 base, leaving 9 bases not matched to a gene. CDR1 is LGHDT and CDR2 is YNNKEL in the germline V gene (reference sequence). The length of the CDR3 is 19 residues. CDR3 DNA: TGTGCCAGCAGCCAAGAGGTGGGTTCTAGCGGGAAGAACACCGGGGAGCTGTTTTTT. Translated, it gives CASSQEVGSSGKNTGELFF.

This clone was counted a few times. The chain combines TRBV24-1 with TRBJ2-1, with D maybe TRBD2 (6 bases). Germline V gene sequence: CDR1 KGHDR, CDR2 SFDVKD. Trimming took off 1 base at V and 7 bases at J, with 13 bases between the two ends. This CDR3 contains 15 residues. CDR3 sequence reads: CATSDLRGGVNEQFF. The CDR3 DNA reads as TGTGCCACCAGTGATTTAAGGGGCGGGGTGAATGAGCAGTTCTTC.

V gene TRBV7-6 combines with J gene TRBJ2-3, with D tentatively TRBD1 (6 bases). The CDR3 runs to 16 residues. V lost 1 base and J 1 base, leaving 12 bases between the germline ends. Germline V gene sequence: CDR1 SGHVS, CDR2 FNYEAQ. Here the CDR3 DNA reads TGTGCCAGCAGCTTAGGGGTCCACAGGGGCACAGATACGCAGTATTTT. Protein: CASSLGVHRGTDTQYF.

This chain connects TRBV6-6 to TRBJ1-5, with D perhaps TRBD1 (5 bases). Trimming shortened V by 7 bases and J by 6 bases, and 19 bases separated the two germline ends. The CDR3 contains 15 residues. Germline CDR1 is MNHNY and CDR2 is SVGAGI (reference sequence). The CDR3 here is CASTRFGGEAQPQHF. DNA for the CDR3: TGTGCCAGCACGAGATTCGGGGGGGAGGCTCAGCCCCAGCATTTT.

The genes are TRBV3-1 (or the pseudogene TRBV3-2) and TRBJ1-5; no clear D gene. Trimming took off 0 bases at V and 4 bases at J, with 4 bases between the two ends. CDR1 is LGHDT, CDR2 YNNKEL, per germline (reference sequence). The CDR3 sequence is 13 residues long. CDR3 region: CASSQDLNQPQHF. The CDR3 DNA reads TGTGCCAGCAGCCAAGATCTTAATCAGCCCCAGCATTTT.

This rearrangement joins TRBV7-2 to TRBJ1-2; 7 bases agree with TRBD1. Germline CDR1 reads SGHTA; CDR2 reads FQGNSA. The length of the CDR3 is 14 residues. Unmatched junction bases numbered 10, after V lost 5 bases and J lost 7 bases. The CDR3 bases are TGTGCCAGCAGCCTCAATGAGGGGGCAAGTGGCTACACCTTC. Amino acid sequence: CASSLNEGASGYTF.